These 30 T cell receptor beta chains came from one sample sequenced in a study of OX40 agonist ivuxolimab in advanced cancers. The repertoire was sequenced with immunoSEQ multiplex PCR; TCRdb's copy has only in-frame clones and lacks some. The sample records about 72,000 clones, about nine tenths being singletons. The sequences come from CD4+ or CD8+ T cells sorted from blood, collected in a trial of the OX40 agonist ivuxolimab. Every receptor here comes from an adult with an advanced solid tumor such as melanoma, head and neck, liver or kidney cancer.

The rearrangement uses TRBV27 and TRBJ1-3; D unclear. Germline V gene sequence: CDR1 MNHEY, CDR2 SMNVEV (reference sequence). With 0 bases removed from V and 0 bases from J, the gap between germline ends came to 6 bases. The length of the CDR3 is 15 residues. CDR3 coding DNA: TGTGCCAGCAGTTTATCGGGGATCTCTGGAAACACCATATATTTT. Residues: CASSLSGISGNTIYF.

The chain joins TRBV6-6 to TRBJ1-3, with TRBD1 matching 7 bases. Looked up from germline, CDR1 is MNHNY and CDR2 is SVGAGI (reference sequence). The trim removed 7 bases at V and 4 bases at J, leaving 1 base unmatched. The CDR3 totals 12 residues. For the CDR3, the DNA is TGTGCCAGCATCAGGGGGGGAAACACCATATATTTT. Its protein is CASIRGGNTIYF.

Only one count was recorded for this clone. V gene TRBV5-4 combines with J gene TRBJ1-2, with TRBD1 matching over 9 bases. Germline values: CDR1 SGHNT, CDR2 YYREEE (reference sequence). The CDR3 spans 16 residues. V trimming: 4 bases; J trimming: 4 bases; junction bases outside the gene matches: 11. The CDR3 DNA sequence: TGTGCCAGCAGCCCTTCACAGGGGGCGCAGGTCTATGGCTACACCTTC. Amino acids: CASSPSQGAQVYGYTF.

V is TRBV5-4 and J is TRBJ1-2, with 7 bases aligning to TRBD1. The germline gives CDR1 SGHNT, CDR2 YYREEE (reference sequence). J gave up 3 bases and V 3 bases, and 2 bases lay outside the gene matches. The CDR3 has 13 residues. CDR3 sequence reads: CASSWDSYYGYTF. DNA for the CDR3: TGTGCCAGCAGCTGGGACAGCTACTATGGCTACACCTTC.

The gene calls are TRBV9 and TRBJ1-3; D gene unclear. Trimming took 4 bases from V and 0 from J, leaving 17 bases between them. This CDR3 has 17 amino acids. Per the germline V gene, CDR1 is SGDLS and CDR2 is YYNGEE. The CDR3 coding sequence is TGTGCCAGCAGCTCCCACTCCGGACCGGTCTCTGGAAACACCATATATTTT. Translating gives CASSSHSGPVSGNTIYF.

This clone was observed a single time. The chain uses TRBV10-3 and TRBJ2-1; 8 bases agree with TRBD2. This CDR3 contains 14 residues. The V and J ends lost 4 bases and 4 bases, in that order; junction bases with no gene match: 3. Germline-derived CDR1 and CDR2 are ENHRY and SYGVKD. The CDR3 sequence: CAISVAGGYNEQFF. DNA of the CDR3: TGTGCCATCAGTGTGGCGGGGGGATACAATGAGCAGTTCTTC.

This chain joins TRBV7-2 and TRBJ2-5; perhaps TRBD2 as D (5 bases). The CDR3 has 13 residues. Trimming left V 5 bases short and J 7 bases short, with 14 bases between. Germline assignment: CDR1 SGHTA and CDR2 FQGNSA. The CDR3 nucleotides read TGTGCCAGCAGCCTCGGGGTTACGGGGACCCAGTACTTC. This gives the protein CASSLGVTGTQYF.

V and J are TRBV10-3 and TRBJ2-3; TRBD2 is a possible D gene (5 bases). CDR1 and CDR2 from the germline V gene are ENHRY and SYGVKD. The CDR3 covers 14 residues. V lost 6 bases to trimming and J lost 0 bases, with 10 bases between them. The DNA of the CDR3 is TGTGCCATCAGGAGGGCAGCTAGCACAGATACGCAGTATTTT. Translated, it gives CAIRRAASTDTQYF.

The rearrangement links TRBV20-1 to TRBJ1-1, with D perhaps matching TRBD1 (5 bases). The germline V gene encodes CDR1 DFQATT and CDR2 SNEGSKA (reference sequence). Trimming removed 5 bases from V and 7 bases from J, with 8 bases in between. The CDR3 has 10 residues. In DNA, the CDR3 is TGCAGTGCTCCAGGGTATGAAGCTTTCTTT. Amino acid sequence: CSAPGYEAFF.

The J gene is TRBJ1-2, the V gene TRBV11-2; weak D call: TRBD1 (5 bases). CDR1 SGHAT and CDR2 FQNNGV come from the germline V gene. The V and J ends lost 1 base and 3 bases respectively, with 12 bases between them. The CDR3 covers 15 residues. The CDR3 DNA reads TGTGCCAGCAGCTTAGTGGGACGGGCGCACTATGGCTACACCTTC. Its protein product is CASSLVGRAHYGYTF.

Note on this clone: This is likely a read error, given that the CDR3 carries no conserved phenylalanine or tryptophan at its end. This chain connects TRBV28 to TRBJ2-7, with TRBD2 as a possible D gene (6 bases). The germline CDR1 and CDR2 sequences are MDHEN and SYDVKM. This CDR3 is built from 16 residues. Trimming left V 7 bases short and J 1 base short, with 20 bases between. The DNA for the CDR3 is TGTGCCAGCACCTCCAGGCAGGGAAGCGGGTCCTACGAGCAGTACCTC. Translation: CASTSRQGSGSYEQYL.

This chain links TRBV6-1 with TRBJ2-7; 14 bases agree with TRBD2. Unmatched junction bases numbered 8, after V lost 4 bases and J lost 9 bases. The germline gives CDR1 MNHNS, CDR2 SASEGT. This CDR3 has 15 residues. The CDR3 DNA reads as TGTGCCAGCAGTGGGGCGGGGACTAGCGGGAGACTGCAGTACTTC. Amino acid sequence: CASSGAGTSGRLQYF.

V and J are TRBV25-1 and TRBJ2-2; 8 nucleotides align to TRBD1. CDR1 and CDR2 (germline): MGHDK, SYGVNS. The V gene end was trimmed by 4 bases and the J gene end by 7 bases; junction bases not matched to a gene: 5. This CDR3 is 14 amino acids long. The CDR3 DNA sequence: TGTGCCAGCAGTGGCAGGACAGGGCACGGGGAGCTGTTTTTT. Its translation is CASSGRTGHGELFF.

The chain links TRBV7-3 to TRBJ2-7; no reliable D call. V gave up 2 bases and J gave up 2 bases, with 10 bases separating them. The CDR3 loop spans 14 amino acids. In germline, CDR1 is SGHTA, CDR2 FQGTGA. CDR3: CASSLVARTYEQYF. The DNA of the CDR3 is TGTGCCAGCAGCTTAGTTGCCCGAACCTACGAGCAGTACTTC.

The chain recombines TRBV6-6 with TRBJ1-2, with D tentatively TRBD1 (5 bases). In germline, CDR1 is MNHNY, CDR2 SVGAGI (reference sequence). The V gene lost 5 bases and the J gene lost 4 bases, with 11 bases spanning the gap. The CDR3 has 13 residues. This CDR3 is CASSPPGGYGYTF. The CDR3 DNA reads as TGTGCCAGCAGTCCCCCGGGGGGCTATGGCTACACCTTC.

Here the CDR3 DNA reads TGTGCCAGCAGCTCCCGTGCTAGCGGGGGGGCAAATACGCAGTATTTT. This codes for CASSSRASGGANTQYF. This chain links TRBV5-4 with TRBJ2-3, with 12 bases fitting TRBD2. Trimming took 3 bases from V and 7 from J; bases not matched to a gene: 9. Germline V gene sequence: CDR1 SGHNT, CDR2 YYREEE (reference sequence). The CDR3 is made up of 16 amino acids.

The chain is built from TRBV10-2 and TRBJ1-2, with 8 positions matching TRBD1. Per the germline V gene, CDR1 is WSHSY and CDR2 is SAAADI. The ends lost 6 bases at V and 2 bases at J; junction bases unmatched: 5. The CDR3 is made up of 14 amino acids. The CDR3 DNA reads as TGCGCCAGCAGCGAAACAGGGGGGAACTATGGCTACACCTTC. This gives the protein CASSETGGNYGYTF.

The rearrangement uses TRBV2 and TRBJ1-2, with 8 bases identical to TRBD1. V shed 5 bases, J shed 8 bases, and the junction held 10 bases outside the gene matches. Per the germline V gene, CDR1 is SNHLY and CDR2 is FYNNEI. The CDR3 consists of 14 residues. CDR3 in DNA: TGTGCCAGCAGTCCACAGGGGGGATTCGGAGGCTACACCTTC. Its protein is CASSPQGGFGGYTF.

This rearrangement joins TRBV19 to TRBJ1-6; D remains ambiguous. The CDR3 length is 13 residues. Trimming removed 5 bases at V and 5 bases at J, with 7 bases between. The germline V gene encodes CDR1 LNHDA and CDR2 SQIVND (reference sequence). Written as DNA, the CDR3 is TGTGCCAGTAGTGGGCGGAATAATTCACCCCTCCACTTT. Encoded protein: CASSGRNNSPLHF.

J is TRBJ2-7 and V is TRBV28; 8 nucleotides match TRBD1. The CDR3 spans 15 residues. Germline assignment: CDR1 MDHEN and CDR2 SYDVKM. J lost 7 bases, V lost 5 bases, and 13 bases had no gene match. The CDR3 region is CASSEGDRLMGEQYF. The CDR3 DNA follows: TGTGCCAGCAGTGAAGGGGACAGGTTGATGGGGGAGCAGTACTTC.

The chain has TRBV28 and TRBJ1-5, with no clear D. The CDR3 has 14 residues. Germline CDR1 is MDHEN and CDR2 is SYDVKM. V shed 3 bases and J shed 4 bases, with 10 bases lying between them. The CDR3 nucleotides read TGTGCCAGCAGTTTGGTATCGCTAAATCAGCCCCAGCATTTT. This translates into CASSLVSLNQPQHF.

The V call is TRBV15, the J call TRBJ1-1; D ambiguous. Trimming removed 0 bases from V and 11 bases from J, with 16 bases in between. Germline V gene sequence: CDR1 LNHNV, CDR2 YYDKDF (reference sequence). This CDR3 spans 14 amino acids. The CDR3 DNA sequence: TGTGCCACCAGCAGAGAACGGTCGTCGGGAGGGGCTTTCTTT. Translation: CATSRERSSGGAFF.

The chain joins TRBV28 to TRBJ1-1; no firm D call. Between the trimmed V and J ends, which lost 2 bases and 5 bases, there was a span of 6 bases. Germline-derived CDR1 and CDR2 are MDHEN and SYDVKM. The CDR3 runs to 12 residues. This CDR3 is CASSLGRTEAFF. DNA for the CDR3: TGTGCCAGCAGTTTAGGACGGACTGAAGCTTTCTTT.

CDR3 loop: CASSLATGGGQPQHF. In nucleotides, the CDR3 is TGCGCCAGCAGCTTGGCGACAGGGGGAGGTCAGCCCCAGCATTTT. The rearrangement links TRBV5-1 to TRBJ1-5; 9 bases fit TRBD1. Per the germline V gene, CDR1 is SGHRS and CDR2 is YFSETQ. With 0 bases clipped from V and 6 bases from J, the junction kept 4 bases outside the gene matches. The CDR3 spans 15 residues. Full variable domain (missing parts from reference TRBV5-1 and TRBJ1-5): KAGVTQTPRYLIKTRGQQVTLSCSPISGHRSVSWYQQTPGQGLQFLFEYFSETQRNKGNFPGRFSGRQFSNSRSEMNVSTLELGDSALYLCASSLATGGGQPQHFGDGTRLSIL.

This chain joins TRBV7-8 and TRBJ2-6; no reliable D call. CDR1 and CDR2 (germline): SGHVS, FQNEAQ. The length of the CDR3 is 18 residues. Trimming took 1 base from V and 0 from J, leaving 13 bases between them. DNA of the CDR3: TGTGCCAGCAGCTTAGGAGGATTCGGAAGCTCTGGGGCCAACGTCCTGACTTTC. Amino acids: CASSLGGFGSSGANVLTF.

The chain has TRBV7-8 and TRBJ1-2, with a possible D match to TRBD1 (6 bases). Germline V gene lookup returns CDR1 SGHVS and CDR2 FQNEAQ. The germline V and J ends were trimmed by 2 bases and 3 bases, with 19 bases remaining between them. There are 17 residues in the CDR3. The CDR3 reads CASSLRGGGVWDYGYTF. CDR3 DNA: TGTGCCAGCAGCTTAAGGGGGGGAGGGGTATGGGACTATGGCTACACCTTC.

V is TRBV2 and J is TRBJ2-7; D remains ambiguous. The V gene lost 7 bases and the J gene lost 2 bases, with 6 bases spanning the gap. The CDR3 contains 11 residues. The V gene's germline CDR1 is SNHLY and CDR2 FYNNEI. This CDR3 is CASTQTYEQYF. The CDR3 DNA is TGTGCCAGCACGCAGACCTACGAGCAGTACTTC.

The chain employs TRBV7-2 and TRBJ2-5; no clear D. There are 13 residues in the CDR3. CDR1 is SGHTA and CDR2 is FQGNSA in the germline V gene. V lost 10 bases, J lost 2 bases, and 14 bases lay in between. CDR3 sequence (DNA): TGTGCCACCGAAGAGGTTAGACAAGAGACCCAGTACTTC. It encodes CATEEVRQETQYF.

The chain combines TRBV7-2 with TRBJ2-1; TRBD1 or TRBD2 may be the D gene (6 bases each). There are 14 residues in the CDR3. Germline CDR1 and CDR2: SGHTA and FQGNSA. V was trimmed by 1 base and J by 12 bases, leaving 16 bases between them. The CDR3 sequence is CASSLDRRKGGQFF. CDR3 coding DNA: TGTGCCAGCAGCTTAGACCGAAGGAAGGGGGGGCAGTTCTTC.

The genes are TRBV18 and TRBJ2-3, with TRBD2 matching 11 bases. CDR1 KGHSH and CDR2 LQKENI come from the germline V gene. There are 17 residues in the CDR3. The V and J ends lost 3 bases and 4 bases, in that order; junction bases with no gene match: 9. CDR3 sequence (DNA): TGTGCCAGCTCACCTCTCGGGGGGACTAGCGGAGCAGATACGCAGTATTTT. Its protein product is CASSPLGGTSGADTQYF.